Below are 25 T cell receptor beta chains sequenced from a single sample in a study of control samples from healthy donors and cancer patients. Clones were sequenced by immunoSEQ multiplex PCR, and TCRdb holds only the in-frame ones, with some missing. The table shows approximately 150,000 clones, with 75% to 95% occurring only once. The sample was blood. The receptor source for this set is a man younger than 40 in good health.

J is TRBJ1-1 and V is TRBV6-5; D may be TRBD1 (6 bases). CDR1 is MNHEY and CDR2 is SVGAGI in the germline V gene. The CDR3 runs 14 residues. Between the trimmed V and J ends, which lost 3 bases and 5 bases, there was a span of 13 bases. The DNA for the CDR3 is TGTGCCAGCAGTTATAAGGGGGGGCTTACTGAAGCTTTCTTT. Translating it yields CASSYKGGLTEAFF.

The V call is TRBV27, the J call TRBJ1-5, with D maybe TRBD1 (5 bases). The V end lost 5 bases, the J end lost 7 bases, and 15 bases lay between the germline ends. The CDR3 extends over 14 amino acids. The germline gives CDR1 MNHEY, CDR2 SMNVEV (reference sequence). The CDR3 coding sequence is TGTGCCAGCAGTATCTCCGGGACTGCGCAGCCCCAGCATTTT. Residues: CASSISGTAQPQHF.

The J gene is TRBJ1-1, the V gene TRBV3-1 (or the pseudogene TRBV3-2); D unresolved. Trimming pared 5 bases from V and 2 bases from J, leaving 12 bases between. Germline-derived CDR1 and CDR2 are LGHDT and YNNKEL (reference sequence). This CDR3 has 14 amino acids. The CDR3 DNA sequence: TGTGCCAGCAGCTTGGTCTTTGGCAACACTGAAGCTTTCTTT. Its protein product is CASSLVFGNTEAFF.

The rearrangement joins TRBV9 to TRBJ1-2; D not resolved. Trimming removed 0 bases from V and 4 bases from J, with 7 bases in between. This CDR3 region has 13 residues. From germline, CDR1 is SGDLS and CDR2 YYNGEE. The CDR3 region has the DNA TGTGCCAGCAGCGTAGGGAACCGCTATGGCTACACCTTC. It yields the protein CASSVGNRYGYTF.

The chain uses TRBV6-6 and TRBJ1-5; TRBD1 matches at 8 bases. The CDR3 is made up of 14 amino acids. The germline CDR1 and CDR2 sequences are MNHNY and SVGAGI (reference sequence). V trimming: 7 bases; J trimming: 4 bases; junction bases outside the gene matches: 6. The CDR3 DNA reads TGTGCCAGCAAGTCCGGACAGGGAAATCAGCCCCAGCATTTT. Protein product: CASKSGQGNQPQHF.

The V and J genes are TRBV7-9 and TRBJ1-1; D gene unclear. Germline CDR1 SEHNR, CDR2 FQNEAQ (reference sequence). V lost 3 bases to trimming and J lost 11 bases, with 10 bases between them. This CDR3 comprises 11 residues. CDR3 sequence (DNA): TGTGCCAGCAGCTTTACTGAAGAGGCTTTCTTT. Protein: CASSFTEEAFF.

This chain connects TRBV5-1 to TRBJ2-7; D is possibly TRBD1 or TRBD2 (5 bases each). The CDR3 loop spans 15 amino acids. Deletions cut 0 bases from V and 6 bases from J, with 16 bases between. Germline V lookup: CDR1 SGHRS, CDR2 YFSETQ. CDR3 nucleotides: TGCGCCAGCAGCTTGGATGGGGCCGGTGGGGGCGAGCAGTACTTC. The encoded protein is CASSLDGAGGGEQYF.

The CDR3 reads CASSLSGQGTDTQYF. CDR3 bases: TGTGCCAGCAGCTTGTCGGGACAGGGCACAGATACGCAGTATTTT. The rearrangement joins TRBV5-6 to TRBJ2-3; TRBD1 matches 8 bases. Germline V gene data show CDR1 as SGHDT and CDR2 as YYEEEE. V shed 1 base, J shed 1 base, and the junction held 2 bases outside the gene matches. The CDR3 sequence is 15 residues long.

The chain uses TRBV10-3 and TRBJ1-1, with D perhaps TRBD1 (6 bases). Germline CDR1 is ENHRY and CDR2 is SYGVKD. Trimming stripped 7 bases from V and 5 bases from J, with 11 bases between. The CDR3 runs 12 residues. Here the CDR3 reads CAITTGSTEAFF. The CDR3 nucleotides read TGTGCCATCACCACAGGGAGTACTGAAGCTTTCTTT.

The V call is TRBV7-6, the J call TRBJ2-3; the match to TRBD2 covers 9 bases. This CDR3 spans 17 amino acids. Per the germline V gene, CDR1 is SGHVS and CDR2 is FNYEAQ. With 5 bases clipped from V and 5 bases from J, the junction kept 14 bases outside the gene matches. CDR3 nucleotide sequence: TGTGCCAGCAGCCCAGGGGGACTAGCCAACTACAAAGATACGCAGTATTTT. Residues: CASSPGGLANYKDTQYF. The full variable domain, rest sourced from reference TRBV7-6 and TRBJ2-3, is GAGVSQSPRYKVTKRGQDVALRCDPISGHVSLYWYRQALGQGPEFLTYFNYEAQQDKSGLPNDRFSAERPEGSISTLTIQRTEQRDSAMYRCASSPGGLANYKDTQYFGPGTRLTVL.

The chain recombines TRBV30 with TRBJ1-1; D is unclear. There are 14 residues in the CDR3. CDR1 is GTSNPN, CDR2 SVGIG, per germline (reference sequence). The germline V and J ends were trimmed by 2 bases and 1 base, with 11 bases remaining between them. The CDR3 region is CAWSSGQSNTEAFF. DNA for the CDR3: TGTGCCTGGAGTTCCGGTCAGTCGAACACTGAAGCTTTCTTT.

This sequence joins TRBV27 and TRBJ2-7; D is tentatively TRBD1 or TRBD2 (5 bases each). The germline V gene encodes CDR1 MNHEY and CDR2 SMNVEV (reference sequence). The CDR3 consists of 14 residues. V was cut by 2 bases and J by 3 bases, with 11 bases left in between. The chain's CDR3 is CASSLTGRNYEQYF. The DNA for the CDR3 is TGTGCCAGCAGTTTAACGGGACGGAACTACGAGCAGTACTTC.

This clone was seen a handful of times. This rearrangement joins TRBV4-2 to TRBJ1-1; 8 bases match TRBD1. The CDR3 length is 15 residues. Looked up from germline, CDR1 is LGHNA and CDR2 is YNFKEQ. V gave up 1 base and J gave up 1 base; unmatched junction bases: 2. The chain's CDR3 is CASSQAGTGNTEAFF. The CDR3 DNA sequence: TGTGCCAGCAGCCAAGCAGGGACAGGGAACACTGAAGCTTTCTTT.

This clone was seen just once. Other DNA sequences from this sample encode an identical CDR3 as well. This chain links TRBV11-2 with TRBJ2-2; D unresolved. CDR1 is SGHAT and CDR2 is FQNNGV in the germline V gene. V shed 3 bases and J shed 0 bases, with 5 bases lying between them. The length of the CDR3 is 14 residues. The CDR3: CASSLGPNTGELFF. In DNA, the CDR3 is TGTGCCAGCAGCTTGGGTCCGAACACCGGGGAGCTGTTTTTT.

This rearrangement joins TRBV3-1 (or the pseudogene TRBV3-2) to TRBJ1-4; D perhaps matches TRBD1 (6 bases). The CDR3 has 15 residues. The germline V gene encodes CDR1 LGHDT and CDR2 YNNKEL (reference sequence). Trimming left V 2 bases short and J 7 bases short, with 14 bases between. The CDR3 protein is CASSQRTVGGEKLFF. The CDR3 DNA follows: TGTGCCAGCAGCCAAAGGACAGTTGGGGGTGAAAAACTGTTTTTT.

This chain's CDR3 is CASSIRNTEAFF. The DNA for the CDR3 is TGTGCCAGTAGTATAAGGAACACTGAAGCTTTCTTT. The V call is TRBV19, the J call TRBJ1-1; no firm D call. Per germline, CDR1 LNHDA and CDR2 SQIVND (reference sequence). The CDR3 consists of 12 residues. Trimming pared 2 bases from V and 1 base from J, leaving 2 bases between. Full variable domain (remainder filled in from reference TRBV19 and TRBJ1-1): DGGITQSPKYLFRKEGQNVTLSCEQNLNHDAMYWYRQDPGQGLRLIYYSQIVNDFQKGDIAEGYSVSREKKESFPLTVTSAQKNPTAFYLCASSIRNTEAFFGQGTRLTVV.

V gene TRBV9 combines with J gene TRBJ2-7; D might be TRBD2 (6 bases). V gave up 2 bases and J gave up 2 bases, with 8 bases separating them. Germline CDR1 reads SGDLS; CDR2 reads YYNGEE. The CDR3 spans 13 residues. The CDR3 region is CASSVGGTYEQYF. CDR3 nucleotides: TGTGCCAGCAGCGTTGGAGGGACCTACGAGCAGTACTTC.

The chain couples TRBV4-1 to TRBJ1-1; D gene uncertain. This CDR3 has 13 residues. V was clipped by 0 bases and J by 11 bases, with 13 bases between them. CDR1 and CDR2 (germline): MGHRA, YSYEKL. The CDR3 loop reads CASSQEMDQSAFF. In nucleotides, the CDR3 is TGCGCCAGCAGCCAAGAGATGGACCAATCCGCTTTCTTT.

The chain is built from TRBV27 and TRBJ1-5, with 9 bases lining up with TRBD1. This CDR3 contains 15 residues. With 6 bases clipped from V and 5 bases from J, the junction kept 8 bases outside the gene matches. The germline V gene has CDR1 MNHEY and CDR2 SMNVEV (reference sequence). The CDR3 DNA sequence: TGTGCCAGCAGAGACGGGACAGGGCGGCATCAGCCCCAGCATTTT. It is translated as CASRDGTGRHQPQHF.

In its sample, this clone was seen once. This rearrangement joins TRBV10-3 to TRBJ1-1; TRBD1 matches 7 bases. Germline CDR1 and CDR2: ENHRY and SYGVKD. The length of the CDR3 is 11 residues. V was clipped by 6 bases and J by 7 bases; unmatched bases: 2. CDR3 region: CAIRGQYEAFF. The CDR3 DNA follows: TGTGCCATCAGGGGACAGTATGAAGCTTTCTTT.

This sequence joins TRBV7-8 and TRBJ2-1; D possibly corresponds to TRBD1 (6 bases). V was shortened by 7 bases and J by 3 bases, with 10 bases between the two germline ends. The CDR3 spans 13 residues. CDR1 and CDR2 (germline): SGHVS, FQNEAQ. CDR3 residues: CASTGDNYNEQFF. CDR3 nucleotides: TGTGCCAGCACCGGGGACAACTACAATGAGCAGTTCTTC. The full variable domain, with the rest looked up from reference TRBV7-8 and TRBJ2-1, is GAGVSQSPRYKVAKRGQDVALRCDPISGHVSLFWYQQALGQGPEFLTYFQNEAQLDKSGLPSDRFFAERPEGSVSTLKIQRTQQEDSAVYLCASTGDNYNEQFFGPGTRLTVL.

The chain is built from TRBV7-8 and TRBJ2-5, with 11 nucleotides matching TRBD2. The CDR3 loop spans 16 amino acids. The V gene end was trimmed by 1 base and the J gene end by 5 bases; junction bases not matched to a gene: 6. The germline CDR1 and CDR2 sequences are SGHVS and FQNEAQ. CDR3 nucleotide sequence: TGTGCCAGCAGCTTAGAACTAGCGGGGGTGCAGGAGACCCAGTACTTC. Amino acid sequence: CASSLELAGVQETQYF.

The rearrangement uses TRBV11-2 and TRBJ1-1, with unresolved D. The CDR3 has 17 amino acids. Germline assignment: CDR1 SGHAT and CDR2 FQNNGV. The V gene lost 7 bases and the J gene lost 5 bases, with 26 bases spanning the gap. The chain's CDR3 is CASTSRKRAEGWTEAFF. As DNA, the CDR3 is TGTGCCAGCACCTCCCGGAAACGGGCAGAAGGATGGACTGAAGCTTTCTTT.

For the CDR3, the DNA is TGTGCCAGTACCCCACGGCAGGGAACTAACTATGGCTACACCTTC. Encoded protein: CASTPRQGTNYGYTF. J is TRBJ1-2 and V is TRBV19; D might be TRBD1 (5 bases). Trimming left V 7 bases short and J 0 bases short, with 15 bases between. This CDR3 comprises 15 residues. CDR1 LNHDA and CDR2 SQIVND come from the germline V gene (reference sequence).

The chain links TRBV7-9 to TRBJ2-7; 7 bases align to TRBD1. The CDR3 runs 15 residues. V was pared by 0 bases and J by 2 bases, with 4 bases of the junction left unmatched. CDR1 SEHNR and CDR2 FQNEAQ come from the germline V gene (reference sequence). CDR3 protein: CASSLAYGQAYEQYF. CDR3 coding DNA: TGTGCCAGCAGCTTAGCTTATGGACAGGCCTACGAGCAGTACTTC.